The text below deals with one TCR beta chain. Its specificity is unknown. Both 60 Vbeta primers and 13 Jbeta primers went into the PCR. Sequencing used immunoSEQ multiplex PCR; TCRdb keeps in-frame clones, though not all of them. This sample's table reports 130,000 to 150,000 clones. The entry originates in a study of cytomegalovirus exposure and HLA in healthy donors. CDR1 and CDR2 (germline): LNHDA, SQIVND (reference sequence). With 7 bases removed from V and 4 bases from J, the gap between germline ends came to 13 bases. The CDR3 is 13 residues long. Overall study results and limits: According to a later analysis, most TCR beta chains associated with CMV appeared HLA-restricted.

Sequencing was done on a sample of PBMCs. The V and J genes are TRBV19 and TRBJ1-2; D perhaps matches TRBD1 (6 bases). The clonotype originates from a male donor in good health and CMV-seronegative. This CDR3 reads CASTIGGAYGYTF. CDR3 in DNA: TGTGCCAGTACCATAGGGGGGGCCTATGGCTACACCTTC.